The 19 T cell receptor beta chains below were found in one sample sequenced in a study of CXCR3-negative and CXCR3-positive naive CD8 T cells. Study-wide points: Against CXCR3-negative naive cells, CXCR3-positive naive cells showed more hydrophobic TRB CDR3s.

The libraries of TRB cDNA were constructed through 5' RACE using UMI labels. Using the 5' RACE reads, TCRdb records one entry per CDR3 protein without DNA. This sample contains 130,000 or so distinct CDR3 sequences. Their cognate antigens are unknown. The sequenced sample consisted of naive CXCR3+ CD8+ T cells from blood. This sample's subset: CD45RO-CCR7+CD27+CD95- naive CD8+ T cells expressing CXCR3 (TNR3+). These receptors were taken from a human donor in good health. Some clones in this sample may be carry-over from other donors' samples.

This chain joins TRBV7-9 and TRBJ2-6; lacking DNA, the TRBD1 call made by TCRdb goes unchecked. The CDR3 is made up of 14 amino acids. Germline assignment: CDR1 SEHNR and CDR2 FQNEAQ (reference sequence). The CDR3 sequence is CASSFWTGEDVLTF.

This rearrangement joins TRBV20-1 to TRBJ2-5. CDR1 is DFQATT, CDR2 SNEGSKA, per germline (reference sequence). This CDR3 has 13 residues. CDR3 region: CSARGRLQETQYF.

This rearrangement joins TRBV7-9 to TRBJ2-1; the D gene TCRdb calls, TRBD1, cannot be checked with no DNA. The CDR3 has 14 residues. CDR1 is SEHNR, CDR2 FQNEAQ, per germline (reference sequence). This CDR3 reads CASSPDYRDNEQFF.

The chain uses TRBV5-1 and TRBJ2-7; TCRdb returns TRBD1, unconfirmable since there is no DNA. This CDR3 comprises 14 residues. Germline values: CDR1 SGHRS, CDR2 YFSETQ. The CDR3 protein is CASSNRDRTYEQYF.

This chain joins TRBV11-2 and TRBJ2-1; TCRdb selects TRBD1, and the lack of DNA leaves this call unchecked. CDR1 is SGHAT, CDR2 FQNNGV, per germline. The CDR3 contains 17 residues. The CDR3 protein is CASSHLSGGGAYNEQFF.

This rearrangement joins TRBV7-2 to TRBJ2-3; TCRdb gives TRBD1 as the D gene, but with no DNA this cannot be confirmed. CDR1 is SGHTA, CDR2 FQGNSA, per germline. The CDR3 runs 15 residues. CDR3: CASSLVTGGWDTQYF.

This chain joins TRBV20-1 and TRBJ1-2; TCRdb selects TRBD1, and the lack of DNA leaves this call unchecked. The CDR3 contains 13 residues. Germline CDR1 DFQATT, CDR2 SNEGSKA (reference sequence). The CDR3 sequence: CSATGGQNYGYTF.

The V call is TRBV9, the J call TRBJ2-3; TCRdb outputs TRBD1, but without DNA this stays unchecked. The CDR3 covers 14 residues. Germline V gene data show CDR1 as SGDLS and CDR2 as YYNGEE. CDR3 in amino acids: CASSSTLGTDTQYF.

The rearrangement links TRBV2 to TRBJ1-2; TCRdb returns TRBD1, unconfirmable since there is no DNA. The CDR3 is 15 residues long. Germline V gene sequence: CDR1 SNHLY, CDR2 FYNNEI. Here the CDR3 reads CASTYQGDSNYGYTF. Drawing the rest from reference TRBV2 and TRBJ1-2, the complete variable domain is EPEVTQTPSHQVTQMGQEVILRCVPISNHLYFYWYRQILGQKVEFLVSFYNNEISEKSEIFDDQFSVERPDGSNFTLKIRSTKLEDSAMYFCASTYQGDSNYGYTFGSGTRLTVV.

J is TRBJ2-5 and V is TRBV29-1. This CDR3 comprises 13 residues. Germline loops: CDR1 SQVTM, CDR2 ANQGSEA. The CDR3 region is CSAHRQYQETQYF. Full variable domain (rest looked up from reference TRBV29-1 and TRBJ2-5): SAVISQKPSRDICQRGTSLTIQCQVDSQVTMMFWYRQQPGQSLTLIATANQGSEATYESGFVIDKFPISRPNLTFSTLTVSNMSPEDSSIYLCSAHRQYQETQYFGPGTRLLVL.

The chain recombines TRBV20-1 with TRBJ2-3. This CDR3 region has 13 residues. Germline CDR1 is DFQATT and CDR2 is SNEGSKA (reference sequence). The CDR3 spells CSARDLIGYTQYF.

This chain links TRBV2 with TRBJ2-5; TCRdb calls TRBD2, which cannot be checked without DNA. The germline V gene has CDR1 SNHLY and CDR2 FYNNEI. The length of the CDR3 is 16 residues. This CDR3 is CASSGLAGGPGETQYF.

CDR3 sequence: CTSTSQGHQPQHF. The chain links TRBV28 to TRBJ1-5; TCRdb's D call of TRBD1 is untestable without DNA. This CDR3 has 13 residues. Germline V gene lookup returns CDR1 MDHEN and CDR2 SYDVKM. Full variable domain (rest looked up from reference TRBV28 and TRBJ1-5): DVKVTQSSRYLVKRTGEKVFLECVQDMDHENMFWYRQDPGLGLRLIYFSYDVKMKEKGDIPEGYSVSREKKERFSLILESASTNQTSMYLCTSTSQGHQPQHFGDGTRLSIL.

The rearrangement links TRBV2 to TRBJ2-1; TCRdb indicates TRBD1, and absent DNA this call remains unverified. The CDR3 loop spans 15 amino acids. Germline V gene sequence: CDR1 SNHLY, CDR2 FYNNEI. This CDR3 is CASSESRDRINEQFF.

This chain's CDR3 is CASSYPGLGGNGELFF. The V gene is TRBV6-5, the J gene TRBJ2-2; TCRdb reports TRBD2, a call that lacks DNA to check it against. The CDR3 runs 16 residues. CDR1 and CDR2 (germline): MNHEY, SVGAGI.

The V call is TRBV6-2 or TRBV6-3, the J call TRBJ2-3; TCRdb picks TRBD2, but there is no DNA to check that call. Germline assignment: CDR1 MNHEY and CDR2 SVGEGT. This CDR3 has 13 amino acids. The CDR3 protein is CASSYRETDTQYF.

The chain is built from TRBV7-9 and TRBJ1-4; TCRdb's D call of TRBD1 is untestable without DNA. CDR1 and CDR2 from the germline V gene are SEHNR and FQNEAQ (reference sequence). The CDR3 covers 15 residues. The chain's CDR3 is CASSPLGATNEKLFF. Variable domain in full (rest from reference TRBV7-9 and TRBJ1-4): DTGVSQNPRHKITKRGQNVTFRCDPISEHNRLYWYRQTLGQGPEFLTYFQNEAQLEKSRLLSDRFSAERPKGSFSTLEIQRTEQGDSAMYLCASSPLGATNEKLFFGSGTQLSVL.

The J gene is TRBJ2-5, the V gene TRBV29-1; the D call from TCRdb, TRBD1, cannot be confirmed without DNA. The CDR3 runs to 13 residues. CDR1 and CDR2 from the germline V gene are SQVTM and ANQGSEA. This CDR3 is CSVLQGSGETQYF.

The chain uses TRBV4-2 and TRBJ1-1. From germline, CDR1 is LGHNA and CDR2 YNFKEQ. The CDR3 length is 16 residues. The CDR3 sequence: CASSQPRRALNTEAFF.